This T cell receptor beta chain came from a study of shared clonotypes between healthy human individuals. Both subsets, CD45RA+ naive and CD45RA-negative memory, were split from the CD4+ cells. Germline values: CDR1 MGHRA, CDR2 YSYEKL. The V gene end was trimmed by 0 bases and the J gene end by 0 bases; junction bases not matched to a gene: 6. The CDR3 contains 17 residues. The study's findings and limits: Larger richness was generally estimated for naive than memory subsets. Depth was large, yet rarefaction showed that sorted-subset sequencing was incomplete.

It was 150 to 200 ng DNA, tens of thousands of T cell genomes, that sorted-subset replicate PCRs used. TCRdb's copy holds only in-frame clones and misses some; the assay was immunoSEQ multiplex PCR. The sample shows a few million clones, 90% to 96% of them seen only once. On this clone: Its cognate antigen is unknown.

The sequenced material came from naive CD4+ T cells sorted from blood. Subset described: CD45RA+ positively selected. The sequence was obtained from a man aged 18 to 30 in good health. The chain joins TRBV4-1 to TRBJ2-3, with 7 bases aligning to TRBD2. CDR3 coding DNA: TGCGCCAGCAGCCAAGAAAGGGGCGGGAGAAGCACAGATACGCAGTATTTT. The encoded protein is CASSQERGGRSTDTQYF.